Below are 32 T cell receptor beta chains sequenced from a single sample in a study of identifying expanded T cells in peripheral blood. Only in-frame clones appear in the TCRdb table, and some are missing; sequencing was by immunoSEQ multiplex PCR. The profile shows over 85,000 clones, 85% of them singletons. Source material: blood. These receptors all come from a person aged 18-69 years in good health.

The chain joins TRBV15 to TRBJ2-2; the D is unclear. V lost 4 bases, J lost 4 bases, and 13 bases lay in between. The CDR3 is made up of 15 amino acids. Germline V lookup: CDR1 LNHNV, CDR2 YYDKDF (reference sequence). The CDR3 nucleotides read TGTGCCACCAGCACCCGACCAGATTTCACCGGGGAGCTGTTTTTT. It specifies CATSTRPDFTGELFF. The full variable domain, completed using reference TRBV15 and TRBJ2-2, is DAMVIQNPRYQVTQFGKPVTLSCSQTLNHNVMYWYQQKSSQAPKLLFHYYDKDFNNEADTPDNFQSRRPNTSFCFLDIRSPGLGDTAMYLCATSTRPDFTGELFFGEGSRLTVL.

J is TRBJ2-5 and V is TRBV13; TRBD1 aligns across 8 bases. The CDR3 extends over 14 amino acids. Germline V gene sequence: CDR1 PRHDT, CDR2 FYEKMQ (reference sequence). V lost 3 bases and J lost 5; bases outside the gene matches: 5. CDR3 sequence (DNA): TGTGCCAGCAGCTTCGGACAGGGTAGCGAGACCCAGTACTTC. This gives the protein CASSFGQGSETQYF.

DNA for the CDR3: TGTGCCAGCAGCCCGACCGGGACCTACGAGCAGTACTTC. Translation: CASSPTGTYEQYF. The chain employs TRBV5-5 and TRBJ2-7, with D maybe TRBD2 (5 bases). This CDR3 comprises 13 residues. Trimming cost V 4 bases and J 2 bases, with 10 bases left between them. Germline loops: CDR1 SGHKS, CDR2 YYEKEE (reference sequence). Full variable domain (missing parts from reference TRBV5-5 and TRBJ2-7): DAGVTQSPTHLIKTRGQQVTLRCSPISGHKSVSWYQQVLGQGPQFIFQYYEKEERGRGNFPDRFSARQFPNYSSELNVNALLLGDSALYLCASSPTGTYEQYFGPGTRLTVT.

The chain is built from TRBV19 and TRBJ2-7; 7 bases are a match to TRBD1. This CDR3 region has 14 residues. J gave up 0 bases and V 5 bases, and 4 bases lay outside the gene matches. Germline V gene data show CDR1 as LNHDA and CDR2 as SQIVND (reference sequence). CDR3 sequence (DNA): TGTGCCAGTAGTTACAGGGGTGTCTCCTACGAGCAGTACTTC. Translated: CASSYRGVSYEQYF.

This sequence joins TRBV19 and TRBJ1-5; D is undetermined. The V and J ends lost 10 bases and 0 bases respectively, with 19 bases between them. The CDR3 extends over 16 amino acids. Germline values: CDR1 LNHDA, CDR2 SQIVND (reference sequence). The CDR3 DNA reads as TGTGCCACCACCGTCGGGGATTGGTATAGCAATCAGCCCCAGCATTTT. Protein sequence: CATTVGDWYSNQPQHF.

The V call is TRBV11-3, the J call TRBJ1-2; 7 bases are a match to TRBD1. The CDR3 is made up of 14 amino acids. From germline, CDR1 is SGHNT and CDR2 YENEEA. With 4 bases clipped from V and 6 bases from J, the junction kept 8 bases outside the gene matches. The CDR3 sequence is CASSSRAGTDGYTF. The CDR3 nucleotides are TGTGCCAGCAGCTCACGGGCCGGGACAGATGGCTACACCTTC.

The gene calls are TRBV5-1 and TRBJ2-5, with 9 bases identical to TRBD2. The CDR3 is made up of 15 amino acids. The V segment lost 6 bases and the J segment 1 base; nucleotides outside the gene matches: 7. Germline V gene data show CDR1 as SGHRS and CDR2 as YFSETQ. In DNA, the CDR3 is TGCGCCAGCAAACAAGTAGCGGGGGCCCAAGAGACCCAGTACTTC. Protein product: CASKQVAGAQETQYF.

The chain has TRBV7-3 and TRBJ2-3; no clear D gene. V was clipped by 2 bases and J by 6 bases, with 9 bases between them. Germline lookup yields CDR1 SGHTA and CDR2 FQGTGA. This CDR3 spans 13 amino acids. DNA of the CDR3: TGTGCCAGCAGCTTAGGAGTGATTGATACGCAGTATTTT. This sequence encodes CASSLGVIDTQYF.

The chain couples TRBV6-5 to TRBJ2-6; no clear D gene. Between the trimmed V and J ends, which lost 0 bases and 4 bases, there was a span of 7 bases. Germline V lookup: CDR1 MNHEY, CDR2 SVGAGI. This CDR3 contains 15 residues. The CDR3 DNA reads as TGTGCCAGCAGTTACTCGAATGACGGGGCCAACGTCCTGACTTTC. Protein product: CASSYSNDGANVLTF.

The J gene is TRBJ1-1, the V gene TRBV18; a possible D gene is TRBD1 (5 bases). The ends were cut back, 3 bases at V and 0 bases at J, with 20 bases in the middle. CDR1 and CDR2 (germline): KGHSH, LQKENI. CDR3 length: 18 amino acids. In DNA, the CDR3 is TGTGCCAGCTCACCGGAACTGACGGAATGGGGGTTGAACACTGAAGCTTTCTTT. It encodes CASSPELTEWGLNTEAFF. Complete variable domain (other parts from reference TRBV18 and TRBJ1-1): NAGVMQNPRHLVRRRGQEARLRCSPMKGHSHVYWYRQLPEEGLKFMVYLQKENIIDESGMPKERFSAEFPKEGPSILRIQQVVRGDSAAYFCASSPELTEWGLNTEAFFGQGTRLTVV.

This clone was seen only a few times. This rearrangement joins TRBV10-3 to TRBJ2-7, with 11 bases lining up with TRBD2. Germline CDR1 ENHRY, CDR2 SYGVKD. The V gene end was trimmed by 6 bases and the J gene end by 6 bases; junction bases not matched to a gene: 4. The CDR3 has 13 residues. The CDR3 region is CAIRTSGASEQYF. The CDR3 nucleotides read TGTGCCATCAGGACTAGCGGGGCCTCCGAGCAGTACTTC.

The chain carries TRBV11-1 and TRBJ2-4; D unresolved. This CDR3 has 11 amino acids. Looked up from germline, CDR1 is SGHAT and CDR2 is FQDESV (reference sequence). Trimming took off 2 bases at V and 6 bases at J, with 2 bases between the two ends. CDR3 residues: CASSLRNIQYF. CDR3 nucleotide sequence: TGTGCCAGCAGCTTAAGAAACATTCAGTACTTC.

This chain links TRBV7-2 with TRBJ2-1; maybe TRBD1 (6 bases). The CDR3 is made up of 13 amino acids. Germline CDR1 and CDR2: SGHTA and FQGNSA. V gave up 1 base and J gave up 12 bases, with 13 bases separating them. The CDR3 region has the DNA TGTGCCAGCAGCTTAGGGATGGGGGACACGCAGTTCTTC. It specifies CASSLGMGDTQFF.

The V and J genes are TRBV7-2 and TRBJ2-6; 8 bases fit TRBD1. After removal of 5 bases from V and 7 bases from J, the junction contained 7 bases not matched to a gene. The germline CDR1 and CDR2 sequences are SGHTA and FQGNSA. CDR3 size: 15 residues. The CDR3 spells CASSANRGKANVLTF. The DNA for the CDR3 is TGTGCCAGCAGCGCCAACAGGGGGAAAGCCAACGTCCTGACTTTC.

The V call is TRBV11-2, the J call TRBJ2-7; no clear D gene. The CDR3 is 12 amino acids. Germline V gene lookup returns CDR1 SGHAT and CDR2 FQNNGV. V was cut by 5 bases and J by 1 base, with 6 bases left in between. The CDR3 DNA is TGTGCCAGCAGCCGCGGATCCTACGAGCAGTACTTC. Protein: CASSRGSYEQYF.

There are a few counts of this clone. The V call is TRBV19, the J call TRBJ2-2, with no clear D. Trimming left V 6 bases short and J 6 bases short, with 14 bases between. The V gene's germline CDR1 is LNHDA and CDR2 SQIVND (reference sequence). The CDR3 is 14 residues long. The CDR3 here is CASRGNSIAGELFF. CDR3 sequence (DNA): TGTGCCAGTAGGGGCAACTCGATAGCCGGGGAGCTGTTTTTT.

The chain has TRBV5-1 and TRBJ1-1; possible D gene TRBD1, 5 bases. The CDR3 spans 13 residues. The germline V gene has CDR1 SGHRS and CDR2 YFSETQ. Trimming pared 2 bases from V and 6 bases from J, leaving 11 bases between. CDR3 residues: CASSFSRESEAFF. DNA of the CDR3: TGCGCCAGCAGCTTTAGCAGGGAGTCTGAAGCTTTCTTT. The whole variable domain, remainder taken from reference TRBV5-1 and TRBJ1-1, is KAGVTQTPRYLIKTRGQQVTLSCSPISGHRSVSWYQQTPGQGLQFLFEYFSETQRNKGNFPGRFSGRQFSNSRSEMNVSTLELGDSALYLCASSFSRESEAFFGQGTRLTVV.

The J gene is TRBJ1-3, the V gene TRBV21-1; TRBD1, the table's D call, lacks a check against the DNA. TRBV21-1 is flagged as a pseudogene. CDR3 length: 19 residues. DNA for the CDR3: TGTGCCAGCAGCAAGCGGGGACAGACGAAGGGTTACTCTGGAAACACCATATATTTT. It yields the protein CASSKRGQTKGYSGNTIYF.

The rearrangement uses TRBV2 and TRBJ1-1; maybe TRBD1 (5 bases). Germline CDR1 and CDR2: SNHLY and FYNNEI. This CDR3 is 18 amino acids long. With 6 bases removed from V and 0 bases from J, the gap between germline ends came to 23 bases. This chain's CDR3 is CASSPGLLPSGMNTEAFF. CDR3 nucleotide sequence: TGTGCCAGCAGCCCGGGACTCCTGCCATCGGGCATGAACACTGAAGCTTTCTTT.

The CDR3 loop is CASSYHPEEKLFF. In DNA form, the CDR3 reads TGTGCCAGCAGTTACCATCCTGAGGAAAAACTGTTTTTT. The V and J genes are TRBV6-6 and TRBJ1-4, with D hard to call. CDR3 length: 13 amino acids. The germline CDR1 and CDR2 sequences are MNHNY and SVGAGI (reference sequence). Trimming shortened V by 2 bases and J by 8 bases, and 9 bases separated the two germline ends.

The CDR3 coding sequence is TGTGCCAGCAGTTCACAGGCCCCGGGCACTGAAGCTTTCTTT. Translated: CASSSQAPGTEAFF. V and J are TRBV6-5 and TRBJ1-1, with D perhaps TRBD1 (5 bases). Germline V gene sequence: CDR1 MNHEY, CDR2 SVGAGI. The CDR3 runs to 14 residues. Trimming cost V 4 bases and J 4 bases, with 13 bases left between them.

The chain is built from TRBV18 and TRBJ2-2; D is unresolved. Looked up from germline, CDR1 is KGHSH and CDR2 is LQKENI. The CDR3 is 16 amino acids. Trimming took 5 bases from V and 0 from J, leaving 13 bases between them. The CDR3 spells CASSSVKGANTGELFF. The CDR3 DNA reads TGTGCCAGCTCATCCGTCAAGGGCGCGAACACCGGGGAGCTGTTTTTT.

The CDR3 DNA reads as TGTGCCAGCTCACCAGGGACAGGGGATAAGAATGGCTACACCTTC. This gives the protein CASSPGTGDKNGYTF. The rearrangement joins TRBV18 to TRBJ1-2, with TRBD1 matching over 10 bases. CDR1 and CDR2 from the germline V gene are KGHSH and LQKENI. J gave up 6 bases and V 2 bases, and 6 bases lay outside the gene matches. This CDR3 is 15 amino acids long.

The chain carries TRBV2 and TRBJ2-3, with D uncertain. The CDR3 has 13 amino acids. Germline V gives CDR1 SNHLY, CDR2 FYNNEI. V was pared by 4 bases and J by 1 base, with 6 bases between. CDR3 in DNA: TGTGCCAGCAGTGTCCAGGGCACAGATACGCAGTATTTT. It specifies CASSVQGTDTQYF.

The chain couples TRBV11-3 to TRBJ2-1; D ambiguous. This CDR3 has 12 amino acids. Germline V gene data show CDR1 as SGHNT and CDR2 as YENEEA. Between the trimmed V and J ends, which lost 10 bases and 5 bases, there was a span of 12 bases. This CDR3 is CAIQLNDNEQFF. The CDR3 bases are TGTGCCATCCAATTAAACGACAATGAGCAGTTCTTC.

V usage is TRBV30 and J usage is TRBJ1-1; D unclear. The CDR3 runs 14 residues. Trimming shortened V by 0 bases and J by 5 bases, and 13 bases separated the two germline ends. The germline V gene encodes CDR1 GTSNPN and CDR2 SVGIG (reference sequence). For the CDR3, the DNA is TGTGCCTGGAGTGTATGGCCAGGACGGACTGAAGCTTTCTTT. Amino acid sequence: CAWSVWPGRTEAFF.

The rearrangement links TRBV19 to TRBJ1-2, with 11 bases identical to TRBD1. V shed 6 bases and J 8 bases; nucleotides not matched to a gene: 5. Germline V gene data show CDR1 as LNHDA and CDR2 as SQIVND (reference sequence). The CDR3 covers 13 residues. The CDR3 protein is CASSRGQGDGYTF. The CDR3 DNA reads TGTGCCAGTAGCCGGGGACAGGGGGACGGCTACACCTTC.

This sequence joins TRBV6-1 and TRBJ2-7, with TRBD1 identical over 9 bases. The CDR3 covers 14 residues. Germline V CDR1 and CDR2: MNHNS, SASEGT. J was trimmed by 5 bases and V by 7 bases; bases with no gene match: 9. CDR3: CASMERGQGNEQYF. CDR3 nucleotide sequence: TGTGCCAGCATGGAGCGGGGACAGGGTAACGAGCAGTACTTC.

The chain couples TRBV7-9 to TRBJ1-3; possible D gene TRBD1, 5 bases. CDR1 is SEHNR, CDR2 FQNEAQ, per germline (reference sequence). V was pared by 1 base and J by 2 bases, with 9 bases between. The CDR3 runs 15 residues. The CDR3 protein is CASSLVRGPGNTIYF. CDR3 DNA: TGTGCCAGCAGCTTAGTAAGGGGTCCTGGAAACACCATATATTTT.

The CDR3 reads CASSFDSVNEKLFF. CDR3 coding DNA: TGTGCCAGCAGCTTTGACAGCGTCAATGAAAAACTGTTTTTT. The chain has TRBV7-2 and TRBJ1-4; the D gene is possibly TRBD1 (5 bases). The CDR3 consists of 14 residues. Germline CDR1 and CDR2: SGHTA and FQGNSA. V shed 3 bases and J shed 5 bases, with 10 bases lying between them.

The chain employs TRBV6-5 and TRBJ2-7, with 7 nucleotides matching TRBD2. V was pared by 4 bases and J by 5 bases, with 5 bases of the junction left unmatched. The CDR3 sequence is 13 residues long. Per the germline V gene, CDR1 is MNHEY and CDR2 is SVGAGI. CDR3: CASSFLLANEQYF. The CDR3 coding sequence is TGTGCCAGCAGTTTCCTACTAGCGAACGAGCAGTACTTC.

The V gene is TRBV25-1, the J gene TRBJ2-1; TRBD2 aligns across 11 bases. Germline CDR1 and CDR2: MGHDK and SYGVNS. The CDR3 has 17 amino acids. V was pared by 1 base and J by 4 bases, with 6 bases of the junction left unmatched. As DNA, the CDR3 is TGTGCCAGCAGTGAATTGGGACTAGCGGTCAGATACAATGAGCAGTTCTTC. Protein product: CASSELGLAVRYNEQFF.